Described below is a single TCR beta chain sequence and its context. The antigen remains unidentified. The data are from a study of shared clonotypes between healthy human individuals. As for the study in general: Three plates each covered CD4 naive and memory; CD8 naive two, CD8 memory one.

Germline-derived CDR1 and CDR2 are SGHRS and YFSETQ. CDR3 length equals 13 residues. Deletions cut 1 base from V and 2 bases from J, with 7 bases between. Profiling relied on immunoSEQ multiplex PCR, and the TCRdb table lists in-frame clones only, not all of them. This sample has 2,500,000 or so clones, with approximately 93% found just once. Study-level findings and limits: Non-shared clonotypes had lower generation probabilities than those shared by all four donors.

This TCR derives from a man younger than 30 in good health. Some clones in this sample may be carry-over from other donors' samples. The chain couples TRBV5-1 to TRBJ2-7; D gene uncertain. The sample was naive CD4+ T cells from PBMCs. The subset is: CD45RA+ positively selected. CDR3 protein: CASSLTLPYEQYF. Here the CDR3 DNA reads TGCGCCAGCAGCTTGACTCTCCCCTACGAGCAGTACTTC.